The following is a TCR beta chain sequence with its context. This sample was taken from a study of OX40 agonist ivuxolimab in advanced cancers. Assay: immunoSEQ multiplex PCR; the TCRdb copy retains only in-frame clones and omits some. The sample lists tens of thousands of clones, roughly nine tenths seen once, with more than 3% in the top ten. The germline V and J ends were trimmed by 5 bases and 10 bases, with 15 bases remaining between them. The CDR3 consists of 13 residues. Germline loops: CDR1 GTSNPN, CDR2 SVGIG (reference sequence). V and J are TRBV30 and TRBJ1-6, with D hard to call. The TCR was taken from an adult with an advanced solid tumor such as melanoma, head and neck, liver or kidney cancer. The sample here was CD4+ or CD8+ T cells sorted from blood, taken in a trial of the OX40 agonist ivuxolimab. In DNA, the CDR3 is TGTGCCTGGGTGTCGCAGGTAGGGTCACCCCTCCACTTT. This codes for CAWVSQVGSPLHF.